This T cell receptor (beta chain) is from a study of shared clonotypes between healthy human individuals. Points on this clone: Its specificity is not known.

Whole-study results and caveats: Some clonotypes were shared by all four sorted-subset donors, while others were not shared. The non-shared ones had lower generation probabilities than the shared ones.

In the CD4+ fraction, cells were divided into CD45RA+ naive and CD45RA-negative memory subsets. The CDR3 is 14 amino acids. V lost 4 bases to trimming and J lost 1 base; unmatched junction nucleotides: 3. Germline V lookup: CDR1 SGHRS, CDR2 YFSETQ. Genomic DNA per cell subset filled all wells of several immunoSEQ plates. The table came from immunoSEQ multiplex PCR; TCRdb's copy has only in-frame clones and leaves some out. The sample lists some 2,000,000 clones, roughly 96% occurring once. This sequence was found in a man aged 18 to 30 in good health. Sequencing was carried out using naive CD4+ T cells sorted from blood. Subset given: CD45RA+ positively selected. The rearrangement joins TRBV5-1 to TRBJ2-7; 9 bases agree with TRBD2. The chain's CDR3 is CASSRLADSYEQYF. CDR3 DNA: TGCGCCAGCAGCCGACTAGCGGATTCCTACGAGCAGTACTTC.